These 10 T cell receptor beta chains share one sample of origin, sequenced in a study of T cell changes during pregnancy in multiple sclerosis. Clones were sequenced by immunoSEQ multiplex PCR, and TCRdb holds only the in-frame ones, with some missing. The sample lists approximately 45,000 clones; under 95% were seen once. Here the sequenced sample was CD8+ T cells from peripheral blood mononuclear cells, taken in the second trimester of pregnancy. These receptors all come from a female donor with multiple sclerosis, enrolled in a pregnancy study.

This chain joins TRBV15 and TRBJ2-7, with 8 bases identical to TRBD1. CDR3 length equals 14 residues. CDR1 and CDR2 from the germline V gene are LNHNV and YYDKDF (reference sequence). The V segment lost 11 bases and the J segment 4 bases; nucleotides outside the gene matches: 13. This CDR3 is CASSTGDSRYEQYF. The CDR3 DNA reads as TGTGCCTCCTCGACAGGGGATTCGCGATACGAGCAGTACTTC.

V is TRBV19 and J is TRBJ2-5, with unresolved D. The CDR3 has 13 residues. The V end lost 0 bases, the J end lost 7 bases, and 9 bases lay between the germline ends. Germline lookup yields CDR1 LNHDA and CDR2 SQIVND (reference sequence). The CDR3 DNA follows: TGTGCCAGTAGTATAGATTTATATAGGACCCAGTACTTC. Translation gives CASSIDLYRTQYF.

The chain has TRBV7-2 and TRBJ1-6; 9 nucleotides align to TRBD1. From germline, CDR1 is SGHTA and CDR2 FQGNSA. After removal of 5 bases from V and 9 bases from J, the junction contained 8 bases not matched to a gene. The CDR3 consists of 15 residues. CDR3 in amino acids: CASSPPATGGSPLHF. The CDR3 nucleotides read TGTGCCAGCAGCCCGCCTGCGACAGGGGGTTCACCCCTCCACTTT.

The chain is built from TRBV7-8 and TRBJ1-2; D perhaps matches TRBD1 (5 bases). This CDR3 spans 13 amino acids. V lost 11 bases to trimming and J lost 3 bases, with 16 bases between them. Germline V lookup: CDR1 SGHVS, CDR2 FQNEAQ. The CDR3 region is CACGGREDYGYTF. The CDR3 nucleotides read TGTGCCTGTGGGGGAAGGGAGGACTATGGCTACACCTTC.

The CDR3 protein is CASSAQGSSGNTIYF. For the CDR3, the DNA is TGTGCCAGCAGCGCCCAGGGTTCCTCTGGAAACACCATATATTTT. V usage is TRBV9 and J usage is TRBJ1-3; D may be TRBD1 (5 bases). Trimming pared 3 bases from V and 0 bases from J, leaving 10 bases between. Germline values: CDR1 SGDLS, CDR2 YYNGEE. The CDR3 is 15 residues long.

The chain employs TRBV6-5 and TRBJ2-1; 8 bases are shared with TRBD1. The CDR3 has 12 amino acids. CDR1 and CDR2 (germline): MNHEY, SVGAGI. The V gene end was trimmed by 8 bases and the J gene end by 4 bases; junction bases not matched to a gene: 1. CDR3 protein: CASGDRYNEQFF. The DNA of the CDR3 is TGTGCCAGCGGGGACAGGTACAATGAGCAGTTCTTC.

This clone is a singleton in its sample. J is TRBJ2-3 and V is TRBV7-2; 12 nucleotides agree with TRBD2. Germline V CDR1 and CDR2: SGHTA, FQGNSA. V lost 2 bases and J lost 0; bases outside the gene matches: 9. This CDR3 has 19 amino acids. CDR3 DNA sequence: TGTGCCAGCAGCTTAAGACTAGCGGGGGCCTGGGGTAGCACAGATACGCAGTATTTT. Translation gives CASSLRLAGAWGSTDTQYF.

This chain uses TRBV6-6 with TRBJ1-2; D is unresolved. This CDR3 comprises 12 residues. Germline-derived CDR1 and CDR2 are MNHNY and SVGAGI (reference sequence). With 6 bases removed from V and 4 bases from J, the gap between germline ends came to 9 bases. CDR3 protein: CASRTPGYGYTF. CDR3 nucleotide sequence: TGTGCCAGCAGGACTCCTGGCTATGGCTACACCTTC.

This rearrangement joins TRBV19 to TRBJ2-7, with 8 nucleotides matching TRBD1. V trimming: 5 bases; J trimming: 0 bases; junction bases outside the gene matches: 9. The CDR3 has 16 amino acids. Germline V gives CDR1 LNHDA, CDR2 SQIVND (reference sequence). The CDR3 DNA is TGTGCCAGTAGTGCTATGGGACAGGACGGCTCCTACGAGCAGTACTTC. This sequence encodes CASSAMGQDGSYEQYF. Variable domain in full (rest from reference TRBV19 and TRBJ2-7): DGGITQSPKYLFRKEGQNVTLSCEQNLNHDAMYWYRQDPGQGLRLIYYSQIVNDFQKGDIAEGYSVSREKKESFPLTVTSAQKNPTAFYLCASSAMGQDGSYEQYFGPGTRLTVT.

The gene calls are TRBV9 and TRBJ1-4, with 11 bases lining up with TRBD1. The length of the CDR3 is 15 residues. V lost 7 bases and J lost 2; bases outside the gene matches: 4. CDR1 is SGDLS, CDR2 YYNGEE, per germline. CDR3 residues: CASGDRGTTNEKLFF. In nucleotides, the CDR3 is TGTGCCAGCGGGGACAGGGGGACCACTAATGAAAAACTGTTTTTT.